This passage covers 6 T cell receptor beta chains from one sample sequenced in a study of blood T cell repertoires in COVID-19. The data were produced by immunoSEQ multiplex PCR, yet TCRdb's version contains in-frame clones alone and is incomplete. The sample has some 270,000 clones, 80% to 90% seen once. The sample consisted of peripheral blood. The receptors stem from a woman between 65 and 79 years old with acute or convalescent COVID-19.

This clone has just a few counts. This chain links TRBV1 with TRBJ2-3; TRBD2, the table's D call, lacks a check against the DNA. TRBV1 is flagged as a pseudogene. The CDR3 runs 14 residues. CDR3: CTSSQDAGGDTQYF. CDR3 DNA: TGCACCAGCAGCCAAGATGCGGGAGGAGATACGCAGTATTTT.

This chain's CDR3 is CASSSGTGLYEQYF. Written as DNA, the CDR3 is TGTGCCAGTAGCTCCGGGACAGGGTTATACGAGCAGTACTTC. The chain combines TRBV19 with TRBJ2-7, with TRBD1 matching over 9 bases. The CDR3 is 14 amino acids. The ends lost 6 bases at V and 4 bases at J; junction bases unmatched: 7. Germline CDR1 reads LNHDA; CDR2 reads SQIVND (reference sequence).

The chain links TRBV4-1 to TRBJ1-2; a possible D gene is TRBD1 (6 bases). Germline V lookup: CDR1 MGHRA, CDR2 YSYEKL. This CDR3 is 13 amino acids long. V dropped 1 base and J dropped 8 bases, with 11 bases sitting between them. Here the CDR3 reads CASSQVSTGGYTF. CDR3 in DNA: TGCGCCAGCAGCCAAGTATCTACAGGGGGCTACACCTTC.

This clone was seen only a few times. The chain links TRBV2 to TRBJ2-1, with 8 bases matching TRBD1. The trim removed 8 bases at V and 0 bases at J, leaving 15 bases unmatched. Germline values: CDR1 SNHLY, CDR2 FYNNEI. This CDR3 spans 18 amino acids. The CDR3 spells CASARRTGSFSSYNEQFF. The CDR3 DNA reads as TGTGCCAGCGCCCGACGGACAGGGTCTTTTAGCTCCTACAATGAGCAGTTCTTC.

This rearrangement joins TRBV12-3 or TRBV12-4 to TRBJ2-7; maybe TRBD1 (6 bases). Trimming took off 6 bases at V and 7 bases at J, with 10 bases between the two ends. This CDR3 has 11 residues. The CDR3 nucleotides are TGTGCCAGCAGCCGGACAGCTGAGCAGTACTTC. It encodes CASSRTAEQYF.

The chain couples TRBV6-1 to TRBJ1-4; D remains ambiguous. The CDR3 sequence is 12 residues long. Germline V gene data show CDR1 as MNHNS and CDR2 as SASEGT. V was pared by 0 bases and J by 10 bases, with 6 bases between. The CDR3 loop reads CASSEAWLKLFF. The DNA for the CDR3 is TGTGCCAGCAGTGAAGCGTGGCTAAAACTGTTTTTT.